Below, 3 T cell receptor beta chains from the same sample are listed, as sequenced in a study of blood T cell repertoires in COVID-19. Measured with immunoSEQ multiplex PCR; TCRdb has only the in-frame clones, and not every one. This table holds 70,000 to 95,000 clones, roughly three quarters found once. The specimen was peripheral blood. These receptors were obtained from a man in his 60s with COVID-19, enrolled during active disease.

The V gene is TRBV3-1 (or the pseudogene TRBV3-2), the J gene TRBJ2-7; TRBD2 agrees at 12 bases. CDR3 length: 17 residues. Trimming removed 1 base from V and 2 bases from J; junction bases left unmatched: 6. The germline gives CDR1 LGHDT, CDR2 YNNKEL (reference sequence). The CDR3 DNA sequence: TGTGCCAGCAGCCAAGTTTGGGCTAGCGGGGGGGCCTACGAGCAGTACTTC. Amino acid sequence: CASSQVWASGGAYEQYF.

This sequence joins TRBV10-3 and TRBJ1-2; D unresolved. CDR1 and CDR2 (germline): ENHRY, SYGVKD. The CDR3 loop spans 13 amino acids. V lost 3 bases to trimming and J lost 2 bases, with 7 bases between them. CDR3 bases: TGTGCCATCAGTGACAGTCCCAACTATGGCTACACCTTC. This gives the protein CAISDSPNYGYTF.

The rearrangement uses TRBV25-1 and TRBJ2-5; 8 positions match TRBD2. Per the germline V gene, CDR1 is MGHDK and CDR2 is SYGVNS. CDR3 length: 15 amino acids. Losses at the gene ends were 0 bases for V and 3 bases for J; bases not matched to a gene: 3. The chain's CDR3 is CASSEYGSGEETQYF. The CDR3 region has the DNA TGTGCCAGCAGTGAATACGGTAGCGGGGAAGAGACCCAGTACTTC.